Detailed here is one TCR beta chain. The antigen is unknown. Since a much larger clone is just one base distant, this may be a read error. TCR alpha and beta CDR3 regions were amplified from RNA using iRepertoire nested multiplex PCR. TCRdb analysed the multiplex PCR reads with MiXCR anew, one entry per CDR3 protein. This table has around 390,000 distinct CDR3 sequences, 41% appearing once. This CDR3 is built from 15 residues. The germline V gene has CDR1 MNHEY and CDR2 SMNVEV (reference sequence). Deletions cut 7 bases from V and 1 base from J, with 16 bases between. This entry belongs to a study of glioma-infiltrating T cells. As for the study in general: About 1.1 million peripheral T cells were targeted at about 4- to 11-fold coverage. General study results and limits: Shared blood CDR3 signature motifs marked patients with low tissue-blood divergence.

The TCR originated in a human donor with low-grade glioma or glioblastoma, undergoing nonglioma brain surgery, or in good health (not recorded which). The V and J genes are TRBV27 and TRBJ1-1; D is unresolved. Sequencing was carried out using glioma tissue, nonneoplastic brain tissue, or PBMCs (not recorded which). The CDR3, as DNA: TGTGCCAGCACCTCTACCCGAACAGCGAACACTGAAGCTTTCTTT. The encoded protein is CASTSTRTANTEAFF.